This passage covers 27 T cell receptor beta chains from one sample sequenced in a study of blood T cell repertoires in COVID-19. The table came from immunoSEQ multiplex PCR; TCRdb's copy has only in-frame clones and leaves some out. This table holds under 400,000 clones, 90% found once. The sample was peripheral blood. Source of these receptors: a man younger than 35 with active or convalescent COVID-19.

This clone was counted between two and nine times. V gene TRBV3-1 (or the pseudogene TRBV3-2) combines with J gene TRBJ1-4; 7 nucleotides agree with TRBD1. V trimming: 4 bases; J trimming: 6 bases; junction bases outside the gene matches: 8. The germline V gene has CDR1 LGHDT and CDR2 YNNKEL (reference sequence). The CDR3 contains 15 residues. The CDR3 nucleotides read TGTGCCAGCAGCCCCCTGACAGGGCGGGATGAAAAACTGTTTTTT. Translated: CASSPLTGRDEKLFF.

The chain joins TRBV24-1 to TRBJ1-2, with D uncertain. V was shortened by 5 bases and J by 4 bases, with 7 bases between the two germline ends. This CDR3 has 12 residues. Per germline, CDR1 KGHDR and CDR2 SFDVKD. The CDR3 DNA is TGTGCCACCAGTGGTGTCAGCTATGGCTACACCTTC. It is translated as CATSGVSYGYTF.

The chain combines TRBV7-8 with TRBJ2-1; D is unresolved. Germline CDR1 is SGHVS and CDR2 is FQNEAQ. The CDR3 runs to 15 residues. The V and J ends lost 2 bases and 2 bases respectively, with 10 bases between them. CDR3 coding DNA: TGTGCCAGCAGCTTATCCGGGTACACCTACAATGAGCAGTTCTTC. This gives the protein CASSLSGYTYNEQFF.

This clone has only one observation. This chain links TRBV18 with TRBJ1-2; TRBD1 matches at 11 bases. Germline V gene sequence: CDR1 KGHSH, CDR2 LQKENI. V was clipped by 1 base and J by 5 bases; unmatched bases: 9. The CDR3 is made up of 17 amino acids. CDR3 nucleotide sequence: TGTGCCAGCTCACCACGAGGACAGGGGGCGCGGAGTTATGGCTACACCTTC. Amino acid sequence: CASSPRGQGARSYGYTF.

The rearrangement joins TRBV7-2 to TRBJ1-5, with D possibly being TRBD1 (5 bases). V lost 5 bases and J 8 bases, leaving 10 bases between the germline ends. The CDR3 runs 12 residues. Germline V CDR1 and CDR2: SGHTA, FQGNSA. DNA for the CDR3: TGTGCCAGCAGCCCCACCAGGGAGCCCCAGCATTTT. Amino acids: CASSPTREPQHF.

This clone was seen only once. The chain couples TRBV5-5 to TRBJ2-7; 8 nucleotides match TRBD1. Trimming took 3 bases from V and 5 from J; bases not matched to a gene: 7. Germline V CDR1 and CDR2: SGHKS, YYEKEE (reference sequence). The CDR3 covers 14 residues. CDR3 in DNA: TGTGCCAGCAGCTCCGGACAGGGACGAAACGAGCAGTACTTC. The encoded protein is CASSSGQGRNEQYF.

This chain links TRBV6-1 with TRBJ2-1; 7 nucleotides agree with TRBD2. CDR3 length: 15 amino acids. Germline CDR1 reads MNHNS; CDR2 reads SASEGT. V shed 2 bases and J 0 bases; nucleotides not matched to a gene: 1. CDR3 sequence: CASSESGGSYNEQFF. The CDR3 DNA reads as TGTGCCAGCAGTGAATCGGGAGGCTCCTACAATGAGCAGTTCTTC.

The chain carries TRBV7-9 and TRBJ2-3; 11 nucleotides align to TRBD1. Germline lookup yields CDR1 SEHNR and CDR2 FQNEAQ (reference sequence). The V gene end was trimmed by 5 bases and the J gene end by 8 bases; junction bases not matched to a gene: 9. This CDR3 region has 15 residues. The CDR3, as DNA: TGTGCCAGCAGCAAACCGGGACAGGGGGTTAGTACGCAGTATTTT. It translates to CASSKPGQGVSTQYF. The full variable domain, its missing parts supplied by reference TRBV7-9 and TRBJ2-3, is DTGVSQNPRHKITKRGQNVTFRCDPISEHNRLYWYRQTLGQGPEFLTYFQNEAQLEKSRLLSDRFSAERPKGSFSTLEIQRTEQGDSAMYLCASSKPGQGVSTQYFGPGTRLTVL.

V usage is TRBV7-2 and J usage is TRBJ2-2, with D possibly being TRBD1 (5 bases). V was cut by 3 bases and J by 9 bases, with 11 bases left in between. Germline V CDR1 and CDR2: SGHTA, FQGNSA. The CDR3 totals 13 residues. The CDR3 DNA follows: TGTGCCAGCAGCTTCAGGGAATCCCGGGAGCTGTTTTTT. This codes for CASSFRESRELFF. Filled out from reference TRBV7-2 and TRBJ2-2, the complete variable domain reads GAGVSQSPSNKVTEKGKDVELRCDPISGHTALYWYRQSLGQGLEFLIYFQGNSAPDKSGLPSDRFSAERTGGSVSTLTIQRTQQEDSAVYLCASSFRESRELFFGEGSRLTVL.

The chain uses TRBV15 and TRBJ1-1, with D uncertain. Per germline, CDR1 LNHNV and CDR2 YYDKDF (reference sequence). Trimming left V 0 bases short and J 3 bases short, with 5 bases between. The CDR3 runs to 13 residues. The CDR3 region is CATSRDRDTEAFF. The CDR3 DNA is TGTGCCACCAGCAGAGATCGGGACACTGAAGCTTTCTTT. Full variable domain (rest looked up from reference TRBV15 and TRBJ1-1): DAMVIQNPRYQVTQFGKPVTLSCSQTLNHNVMYWYQQKSSQAPKLLFHYYDKDFNNEADTPDNFQSRRPNTSFCFLDIRSPGLGDTAMYLCATSRDRDTEAFFGQGTRLTVV.

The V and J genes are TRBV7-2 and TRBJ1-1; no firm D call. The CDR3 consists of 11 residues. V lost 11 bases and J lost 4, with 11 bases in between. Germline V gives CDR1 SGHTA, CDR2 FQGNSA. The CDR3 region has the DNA TGTGCCTCATGGTGGGCCACTGAAGCTTTCTTT. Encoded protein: CASWWATEAFF.

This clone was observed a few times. CDR3 nucleotide sequence: TGTGCCAGCAGCTTAGGGGCTAGCGCCCTATACGAGCAGTACTTC. Amino acid sequence: CASSLGASALYEQYF. The V call is TRBV7-2, the J call TRBJ2-7; possible D gene TRBD2, 6 bases. Trimming stripped 1 base from V and 4 bases from J, with 14 bases between. Germline V gene data show CDR1 as SGHTA and CDR2 as FQGNSA. This CDR3 spans 15 amino acids.

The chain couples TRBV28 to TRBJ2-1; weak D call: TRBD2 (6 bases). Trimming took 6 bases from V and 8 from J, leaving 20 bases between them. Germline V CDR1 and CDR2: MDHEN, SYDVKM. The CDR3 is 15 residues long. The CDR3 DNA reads TGTGCCAGCAGGAGCAGGAGGGCAGGGAAAGATGAGCAGTTCTTC. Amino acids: CASRSRRAGKDEQFF.

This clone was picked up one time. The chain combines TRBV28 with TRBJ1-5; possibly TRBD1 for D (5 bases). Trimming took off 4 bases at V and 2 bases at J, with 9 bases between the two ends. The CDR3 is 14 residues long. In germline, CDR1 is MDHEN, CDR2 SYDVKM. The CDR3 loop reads CASSSREGNQPQHF. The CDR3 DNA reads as TGTGCCAGCAGTTCCAGGGAAGGCAATCAGCCCCAGCATTTT.

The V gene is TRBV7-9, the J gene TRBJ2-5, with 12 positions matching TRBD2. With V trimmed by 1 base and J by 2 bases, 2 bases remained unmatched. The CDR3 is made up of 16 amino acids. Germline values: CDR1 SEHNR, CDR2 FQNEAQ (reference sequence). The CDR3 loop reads CASSLGTSGAQETQYF. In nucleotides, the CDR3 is TGTGCCAGCAGCTTAGGGACTAGCGGGGCACAAGAGACCCAGTACTTC.

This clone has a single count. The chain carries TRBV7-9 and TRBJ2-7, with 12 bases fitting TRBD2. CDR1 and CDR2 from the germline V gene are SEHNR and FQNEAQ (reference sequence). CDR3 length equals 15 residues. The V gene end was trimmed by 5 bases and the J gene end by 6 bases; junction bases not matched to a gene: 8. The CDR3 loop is CASSPRLAGDGEQYF. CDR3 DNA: TGTGCCAGCAGCCCCCGACTAGCGGGAGACGGCGAGCAGTACTTC.

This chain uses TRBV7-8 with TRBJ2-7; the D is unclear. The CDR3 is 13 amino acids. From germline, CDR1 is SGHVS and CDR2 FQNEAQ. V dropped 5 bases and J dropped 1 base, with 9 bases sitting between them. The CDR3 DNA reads TGTGCCAGCAGCGAAGCAGCGTCCTACGAGCAGTACTTC. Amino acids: CASSEAASYEQYF.

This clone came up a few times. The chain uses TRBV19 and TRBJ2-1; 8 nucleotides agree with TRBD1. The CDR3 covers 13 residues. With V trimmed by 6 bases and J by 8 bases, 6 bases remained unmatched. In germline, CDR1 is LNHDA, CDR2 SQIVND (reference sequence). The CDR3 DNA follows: TGTGCCAGTAGGAGGACAGGGACCCATGAGCAGTTCTTC. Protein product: CASRRTGTHEQFF.

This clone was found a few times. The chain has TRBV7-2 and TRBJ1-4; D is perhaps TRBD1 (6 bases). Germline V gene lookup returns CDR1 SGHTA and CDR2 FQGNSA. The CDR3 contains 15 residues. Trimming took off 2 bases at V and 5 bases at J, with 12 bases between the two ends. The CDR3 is CASSLSSGDNEKLFF. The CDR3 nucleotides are TGTGCCAGCAGCTTAAGCTCAGGGGACAATGAAAAACTGTTTTTT.

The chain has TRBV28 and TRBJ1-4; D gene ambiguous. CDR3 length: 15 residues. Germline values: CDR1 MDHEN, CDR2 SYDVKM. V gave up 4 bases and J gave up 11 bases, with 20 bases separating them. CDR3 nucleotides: TGTGCCAGCAGTTCTCCCCGTGAGCCCTATTGGAAACTGTTTTTT. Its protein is CASSSPREPYWKLFF.

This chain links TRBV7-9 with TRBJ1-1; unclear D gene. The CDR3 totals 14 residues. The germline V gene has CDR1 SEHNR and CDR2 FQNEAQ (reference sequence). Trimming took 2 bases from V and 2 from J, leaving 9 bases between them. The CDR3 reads CASSLTTVNTEAFF. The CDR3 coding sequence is TGTGCCAGCAGCTTAACGACTGTTAACACTGAAGCTTTCTTT.

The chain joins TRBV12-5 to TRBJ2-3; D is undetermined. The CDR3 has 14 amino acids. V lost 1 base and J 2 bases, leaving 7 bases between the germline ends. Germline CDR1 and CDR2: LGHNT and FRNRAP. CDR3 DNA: TGTGCTAGTGGTTTGGATGTTTACACAGATACGCAGTATTTT. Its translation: CASGLDVYTDTQYF. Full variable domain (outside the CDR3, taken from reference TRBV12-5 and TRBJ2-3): DARVTQTPRHKVTEMGQEVTMRCQPILGHNTVFWYRQTMMQGLELLAYFRNRAPLDDSGMPKDRFSAEMPDATLATLKIQPSEPRDSAVYFCASGLDVYTDTQYFGPGTRLTVL.

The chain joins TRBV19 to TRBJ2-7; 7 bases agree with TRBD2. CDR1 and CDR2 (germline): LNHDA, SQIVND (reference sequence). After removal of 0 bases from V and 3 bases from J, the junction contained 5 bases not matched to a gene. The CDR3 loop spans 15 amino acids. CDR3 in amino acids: CASSIDGGGSYEQYF. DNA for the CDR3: TGTGCCAGTAGTATAGATGGGGGGGGGAGCTACGAGCAGTACTTC. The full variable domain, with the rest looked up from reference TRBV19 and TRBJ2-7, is DGGITQSPKYLFRKEGQNVTLSCEQNLNHDAMYWYRQDPGQGLRLIYYSQIVNDFQKGDIAEGYSVSREKKESFPLTVTSAQKNPTAFYLCASSIDGGGSYEQYFGPGTRLTVT.

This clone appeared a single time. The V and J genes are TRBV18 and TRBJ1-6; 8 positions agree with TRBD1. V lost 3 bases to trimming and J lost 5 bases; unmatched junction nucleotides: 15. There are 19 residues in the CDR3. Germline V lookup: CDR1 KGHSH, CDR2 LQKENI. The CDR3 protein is CASSPSRTSGGRDNSPLHF. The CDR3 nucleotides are TGTGCCAGCTCACCTTCTCGGACCTCAGGGGGCAGGGATAATTCACCCCTCCACTTT.

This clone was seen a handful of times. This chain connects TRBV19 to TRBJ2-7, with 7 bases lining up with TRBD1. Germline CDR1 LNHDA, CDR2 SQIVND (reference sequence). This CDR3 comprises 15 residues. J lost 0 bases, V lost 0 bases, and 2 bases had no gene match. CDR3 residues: CASSIEGGVSYEQYF. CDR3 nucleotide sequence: TGTGCCAGTAGTATAGAAGGGGGCGTCTCCTACGAGCAGTACTTC.

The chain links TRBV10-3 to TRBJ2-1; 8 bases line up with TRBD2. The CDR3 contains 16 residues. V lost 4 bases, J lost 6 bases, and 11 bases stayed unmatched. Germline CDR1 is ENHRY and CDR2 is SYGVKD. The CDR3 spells CAISGASGLSPNEQFF. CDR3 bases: TGTGCCATCAGTGGGGCTAGCGGGCTATCCCCCAATGAGCAGTTCTTC.

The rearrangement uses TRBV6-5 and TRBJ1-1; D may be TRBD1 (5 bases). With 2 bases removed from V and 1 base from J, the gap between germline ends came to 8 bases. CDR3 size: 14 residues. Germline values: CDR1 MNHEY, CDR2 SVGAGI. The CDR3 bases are TGTGCCAGCAGTTACAGGGGTCCGAACACTGAAGCTTTCTTT. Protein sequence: CASSYRGPNTEAFF.